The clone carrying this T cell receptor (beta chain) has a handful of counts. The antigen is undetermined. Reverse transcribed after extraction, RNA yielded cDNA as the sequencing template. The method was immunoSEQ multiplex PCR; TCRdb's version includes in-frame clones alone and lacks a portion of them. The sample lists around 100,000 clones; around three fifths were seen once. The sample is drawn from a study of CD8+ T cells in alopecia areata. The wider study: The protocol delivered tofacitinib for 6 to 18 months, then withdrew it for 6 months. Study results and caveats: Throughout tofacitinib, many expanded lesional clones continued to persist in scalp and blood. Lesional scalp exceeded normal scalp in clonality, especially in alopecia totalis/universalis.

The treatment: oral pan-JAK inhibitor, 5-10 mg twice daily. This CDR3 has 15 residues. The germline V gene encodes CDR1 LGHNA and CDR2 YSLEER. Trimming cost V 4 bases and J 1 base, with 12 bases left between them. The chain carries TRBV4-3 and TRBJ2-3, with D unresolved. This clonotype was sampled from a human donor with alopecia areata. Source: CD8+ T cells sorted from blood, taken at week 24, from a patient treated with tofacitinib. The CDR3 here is CASSRLSRGTDTQYF. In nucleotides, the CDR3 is TGCGCCAGCAGCCGACTTTCTAGGGGCACAGATACGCAGTATTTT.